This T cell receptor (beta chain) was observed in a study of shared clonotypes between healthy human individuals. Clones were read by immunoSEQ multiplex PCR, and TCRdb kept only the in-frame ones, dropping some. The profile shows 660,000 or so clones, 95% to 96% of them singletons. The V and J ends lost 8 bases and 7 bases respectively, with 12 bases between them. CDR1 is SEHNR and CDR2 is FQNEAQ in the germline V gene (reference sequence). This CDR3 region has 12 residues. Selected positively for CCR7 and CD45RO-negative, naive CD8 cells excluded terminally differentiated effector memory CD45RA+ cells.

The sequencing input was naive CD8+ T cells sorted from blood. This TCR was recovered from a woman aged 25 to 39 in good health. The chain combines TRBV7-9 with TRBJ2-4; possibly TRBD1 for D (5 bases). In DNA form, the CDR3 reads TGTGCCAGCGGTGACAGTCACAACATTCAGTACTTC. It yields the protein CASGDSHNIQYF.